Detailed here is one TCR beta chain. These data are taken from a study of control samples from healthy donors and cancer patients. Sequenced by immunoSEQ multiplex PCR; TCRdb stores in-frame clones only, minus some. Of 350,000 to 450,000 clones in the sample, 80% to 95% were seen once. Germline-derived CDR1 and CDR2 are MDHEN and SYDVKM. CDR3 length equals 15 residues. With 6 bases clipped from V and 4 bases from J, the junction kept 8 bases outside the gene matches. The J gene is TRBJ2-3, the V gene TRBV28; 9 nucleotides line up with TRBD1. Sequencing input: PBMCs. The source of this sequence is a man in his forties or fifties with head and neck cancer. The DNA of the CDR3 is TGTGCCAGCAGGCTCCCGGGACAGGGCCCAGATACGCAGTATTTT. This sequence encodes CASRLPGQGPDTQYF.